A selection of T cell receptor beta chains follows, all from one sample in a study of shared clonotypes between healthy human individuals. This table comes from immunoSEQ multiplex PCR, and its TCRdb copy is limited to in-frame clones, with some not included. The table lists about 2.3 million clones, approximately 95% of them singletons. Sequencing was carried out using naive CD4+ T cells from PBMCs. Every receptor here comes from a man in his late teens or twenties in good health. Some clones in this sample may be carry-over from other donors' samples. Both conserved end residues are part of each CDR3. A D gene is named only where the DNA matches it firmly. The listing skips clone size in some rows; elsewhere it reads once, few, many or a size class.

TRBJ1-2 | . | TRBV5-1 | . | TGCGCCAGCAGCTTGGATGATCCACAAACCTATGGCTACACCTTC | CASSLDDPQTYGYTF
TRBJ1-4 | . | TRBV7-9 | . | TGTGCCAGCAGCTTAGGTGGGCAACTGTTTTTT | CASSLGGQLFF
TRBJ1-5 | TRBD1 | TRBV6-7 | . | TGTGCCAGCAGTTACTCGACTCGCCTGGACAGGGGTTTAGAAAGCAATCAGCCCCAGCATTTT | CASSYSTRLDRGLESNQPQHF
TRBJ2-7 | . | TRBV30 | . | TGTGCCTGGGCTAAAATTAGCCGCCTACCTATGAGCTCCTACGAGCAGTACTTC | CAWAKISRLPMSSYEQYF
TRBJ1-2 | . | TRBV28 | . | TGTGCCAGCAGTTTTTCGGTCAGGGGAAGGGAAGGCTACACCTTC | CASSFSVRGREGYTF
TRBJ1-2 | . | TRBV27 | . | TGTGCCAGTGAAGTAGGGAACTATGGCTACACCTTC | CASEVGNYGYTF
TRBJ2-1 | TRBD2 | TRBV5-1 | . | TGCGCCAGCAGCTTGGTAGCGGGATCAGATGAGCAGTTCTTC | CASSLVAGSDEQFF
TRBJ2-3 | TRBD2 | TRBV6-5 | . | TGTGCCAGCAGGGGAGGGGTGGTAGCAACGCAGTATTTT | CASRGGVVATQYF
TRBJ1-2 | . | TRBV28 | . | TGTGCCAGCAGTTTAGTTTTTAGGGGGTATGGCTACACCTTC | CASSLVFRGYGYTF
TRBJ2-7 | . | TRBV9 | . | TGTGCCAGCAGCCCGAGGAGCTCCTACGAGCAGTACTTC | CASSPRSSYEQYF
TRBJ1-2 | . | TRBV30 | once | TGTGCCTGGAGTCCGACACAATCGCGGTATGGCTACACCTTC | CAWSPTQSRYGYTF
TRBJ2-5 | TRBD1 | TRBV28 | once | TGTGCCAGCAGCCCACAGGGGGTTGGTGGAGAGACCCAGTACTTC | CASSPQGVGGETQYF
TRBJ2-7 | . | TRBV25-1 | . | TGTGCCAGCAGTGTAGGGGGTGGCGCCTACGAGCAGTACTTC | CASSVGGGAYEQYF
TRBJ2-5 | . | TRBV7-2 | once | TGTGCCAGCAGGTCCTCCCGAGGGGGTGACGAGACCCAGTACTTC | CASRSSRGGDETQYF
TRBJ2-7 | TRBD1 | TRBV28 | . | TGTGCCAGCAGGGACAGGGGGGGAAATACCTACGAGCAGTACTTC | CASRDRGGNTYEQYF
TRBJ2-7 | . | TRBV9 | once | TGTGCCAGCAGCGTAGGGAGCTGGTCTCCCTACGAGCAGTACTTC | CASSVGSWSPYEQYF
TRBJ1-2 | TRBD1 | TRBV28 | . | TGTGCCAGCAGCGGACAGGGAGGAGGCTACACCTTC | CASSGQGGGYTF
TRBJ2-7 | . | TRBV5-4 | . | TGTGCCAGCAGCTCCGCCGGGGGCATCACCTACGAGCAGTACTTC | CASSSAGGITYEQYF
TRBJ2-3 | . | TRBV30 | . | TGTGCCTGGGACAGGAGTCTCGCAGATACGCAGTATTTT | CAWDRSLADTQYF
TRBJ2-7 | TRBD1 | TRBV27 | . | TGTGCCAGCAGTTTCGGACAGGGGAGCACCTACGAGCAGTACTTC | CASSFGQGSTYEQYF
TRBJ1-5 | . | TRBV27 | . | TGTGCCAGCAGTCGAACAGGGAAGGGTCAGCCCCAGCATTTT | CASSRTGKGQPQHF
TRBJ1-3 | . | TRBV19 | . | TGTGCCAGTAGTCGCCAGGTGTCCCTCTCTGGAAACACCATATATTTT | CASSRQVSLSGNTIYF
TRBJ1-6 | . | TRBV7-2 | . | TGTGCCAGCAGTCCCCGAAGGGGCAGGGAACGTGGTTCACCCCTCCACTTT | CASSPRRGRERGSPLHF
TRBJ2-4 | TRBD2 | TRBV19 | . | TGTGCCAGTAGCCGTGGGGGACTAGTGCGACCCAAAAACATTCAGTACTTC | CASSRGGLVRPKNIQYF
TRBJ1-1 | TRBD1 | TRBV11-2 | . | TGTGCCAGCAGCCCGAGGGGGACAGGGGTAAACACTGAAGCTTTCTTT | CASSPRGTGVNTEAFF
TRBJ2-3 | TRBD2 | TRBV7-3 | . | TGTGCCAGCAGCTTAGGGCTAGCGGGAGCCCCCACAGATACGCAGTATTTT | CASSLGLAGAPTDTQYF